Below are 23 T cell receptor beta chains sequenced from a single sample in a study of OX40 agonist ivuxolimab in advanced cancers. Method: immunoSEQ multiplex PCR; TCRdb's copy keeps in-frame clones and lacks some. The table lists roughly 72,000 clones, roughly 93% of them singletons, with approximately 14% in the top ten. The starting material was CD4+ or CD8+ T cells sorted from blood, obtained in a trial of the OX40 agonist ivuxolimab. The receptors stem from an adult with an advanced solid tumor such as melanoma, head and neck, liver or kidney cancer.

CDR3 DNA sequence: TGTGCCAGCAGCTTATATCTGGGAGGCACTGAAGCTTTCTTT. Encoded protein: CASSLYLGGTEAFF. The chain has TRBV7-9 and TRBJ1-1; D uncertain. Deletions cut 2 bases from V and 4 bases from J, with 11 bases between. Germline V gene sequence: CDR1 SEHNR, CDR2 FQNEAQ (reference sequence). This CDR3 region has 14 residues.

This chain's CDR3 is CASRRRVQETQYF. CDR3 DNA: TGTGCCAGCAGACGCCGGGTTCAAGAGACCCAGTACTTC. This chain connects TRBV5-5 to TRBJ2-5, with D uncertain. V was clipped by 5 bases and J by 2 bases, with 10 bases between them. The germline V gene encodes CDR1 SGHKS and CDR2 YYEKEE (reference sequence). The CDR3 has 13 residues.

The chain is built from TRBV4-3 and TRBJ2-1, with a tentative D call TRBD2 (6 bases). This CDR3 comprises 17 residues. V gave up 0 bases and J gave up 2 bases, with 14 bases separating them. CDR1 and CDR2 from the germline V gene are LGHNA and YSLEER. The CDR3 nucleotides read TGCGCCAGCAGCCAAGATAGGTTGGGGGGAACCTACAATGAGCAGTTCTTC. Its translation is CASSQDRLGGTYNEQFF.

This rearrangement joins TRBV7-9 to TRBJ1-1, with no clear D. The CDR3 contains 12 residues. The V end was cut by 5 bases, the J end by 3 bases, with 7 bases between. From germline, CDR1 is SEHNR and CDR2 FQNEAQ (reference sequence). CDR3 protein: CASSRPDTEAFF. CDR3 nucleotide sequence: TGTGCCAGCAGCCGACCCGACACTGAAGCTTTCTTT.

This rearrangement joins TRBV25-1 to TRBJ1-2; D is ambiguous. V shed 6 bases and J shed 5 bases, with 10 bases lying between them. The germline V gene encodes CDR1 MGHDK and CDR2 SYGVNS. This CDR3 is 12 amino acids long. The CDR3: CASSTGTYGYTF. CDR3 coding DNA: TGTGCCAGCAGCACTGGAACTTATGGCTACACCTTC.

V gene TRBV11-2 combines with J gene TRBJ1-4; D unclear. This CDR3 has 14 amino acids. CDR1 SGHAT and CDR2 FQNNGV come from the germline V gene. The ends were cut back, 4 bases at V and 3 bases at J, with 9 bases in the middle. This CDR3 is CASSWRQANEKLFF. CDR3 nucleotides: TGTGCCAGCAGCTGGAGGCAAGCTAATGAAAAACTGTTTTTT.

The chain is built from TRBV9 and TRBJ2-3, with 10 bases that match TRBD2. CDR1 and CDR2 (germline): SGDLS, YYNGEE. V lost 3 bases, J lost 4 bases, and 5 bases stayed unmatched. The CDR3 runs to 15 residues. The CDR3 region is CASSEASGGADTQYF. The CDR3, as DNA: TGTGCCAGCAGCGAGGCGAGCGGGGGGGCAGATACGCAGTATTTT.

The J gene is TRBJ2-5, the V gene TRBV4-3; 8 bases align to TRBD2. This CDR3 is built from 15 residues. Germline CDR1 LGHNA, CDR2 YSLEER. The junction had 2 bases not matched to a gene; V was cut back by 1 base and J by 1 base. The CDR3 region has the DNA TGCGCCAGCAGCCAAGCCGGACTAGCCCAAGAGACCCAGTACTTC. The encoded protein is CASSQAGLAQETQYF.

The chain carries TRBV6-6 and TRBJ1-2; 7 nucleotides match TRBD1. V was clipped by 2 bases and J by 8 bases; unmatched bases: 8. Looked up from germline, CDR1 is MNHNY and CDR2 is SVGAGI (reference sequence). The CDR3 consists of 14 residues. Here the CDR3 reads CASSYRDSRRGYTF. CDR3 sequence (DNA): TGTGCCAGCAGTTACCGGGACAGTCGTAGGGGCTACACCTTC.

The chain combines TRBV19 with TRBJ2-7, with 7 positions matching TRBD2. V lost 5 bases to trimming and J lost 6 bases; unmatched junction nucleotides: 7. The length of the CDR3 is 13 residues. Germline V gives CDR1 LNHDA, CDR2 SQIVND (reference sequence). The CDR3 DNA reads TGTGCCAGTAGTTCGCGACTAGCAGGCGAGCAGTACTTC. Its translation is CASSSRLAGEQYF. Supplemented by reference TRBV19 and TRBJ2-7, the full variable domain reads DGGITQSPKYLFRKEGQNVTLSCEQNLNHDAMYWYRQDPGQGLRLIYYSQIVNDFQKGDIAEGYSVSREKKESFPLTVTSAQKNPTAFYLCASSSRLAGEQYFGPGTRLTVT.

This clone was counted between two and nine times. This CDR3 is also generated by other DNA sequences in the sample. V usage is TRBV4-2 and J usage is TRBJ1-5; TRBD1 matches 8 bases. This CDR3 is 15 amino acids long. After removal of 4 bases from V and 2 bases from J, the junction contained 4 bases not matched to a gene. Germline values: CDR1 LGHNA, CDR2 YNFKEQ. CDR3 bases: TGTGCCAGCAGCCCAGGACAGGGCGGCAATCAGCCCCAGCATTTT. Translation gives CASSPGQGGNQPQHF.

DNA of the CDR3: TGTGCCAGCAGGGACCGTAGATCAGGCAATCAGCCCCAGCATTTT. This codes for CASRDRRSGNQPQHF. The V gene is TRBV7-2, the J gene TRBJ1-5; no clear D gene. The CDR3 extends over 15 amino acids. Germline V lookup: CDR1 SGHTA, CDR2 FQGNSA. Trimming took off 6 bases at V and 2 bases at J, with 14 bases between the two ends.

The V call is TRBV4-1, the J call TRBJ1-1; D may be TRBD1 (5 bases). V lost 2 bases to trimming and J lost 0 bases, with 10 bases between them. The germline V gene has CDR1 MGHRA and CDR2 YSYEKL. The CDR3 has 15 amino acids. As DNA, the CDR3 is TGCGCCAGCAGCCAATCAAAGACAGTGAACACTGAAGCTTTCTTT. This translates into CASSQSKTVNTEAFF.

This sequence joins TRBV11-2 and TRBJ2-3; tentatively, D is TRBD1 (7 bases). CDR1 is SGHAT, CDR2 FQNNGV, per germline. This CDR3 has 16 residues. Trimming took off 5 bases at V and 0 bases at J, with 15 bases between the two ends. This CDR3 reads CASSTGVGGSTDTQYF. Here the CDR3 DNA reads TGTGCCAGCAGCACAGGGGTGGGGGGAAGCACAGATACGCAGTATTTT.

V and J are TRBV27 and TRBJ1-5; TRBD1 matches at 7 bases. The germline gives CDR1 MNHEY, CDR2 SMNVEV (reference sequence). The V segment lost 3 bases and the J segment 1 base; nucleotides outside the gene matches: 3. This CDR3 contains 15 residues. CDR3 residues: CASSFRQGSNQPQHF. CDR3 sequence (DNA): TGTGCCAGCAGTTTCAGACAGGGCAGCAATCAGCCCCAGCATTTT.

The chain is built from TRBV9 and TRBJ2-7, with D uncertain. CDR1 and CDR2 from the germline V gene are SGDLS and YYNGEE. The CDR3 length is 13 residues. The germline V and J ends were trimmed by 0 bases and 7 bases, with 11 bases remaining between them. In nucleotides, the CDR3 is TGTGCCAGCAGCGTAGTGGATCGTGGAGAGCAGTACTTC. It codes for CASSVVDRGEQYF.

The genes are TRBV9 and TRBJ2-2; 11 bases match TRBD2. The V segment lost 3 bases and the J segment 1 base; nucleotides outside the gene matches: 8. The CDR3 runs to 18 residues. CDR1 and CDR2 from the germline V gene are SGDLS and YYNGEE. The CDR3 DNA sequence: TGTGCCAGCAGCGCGGGACTAGCGGCCCTAGGGAACACCGGGGAGCTGTTTTTT. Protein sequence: CASSAGLAALGNTGELFF.

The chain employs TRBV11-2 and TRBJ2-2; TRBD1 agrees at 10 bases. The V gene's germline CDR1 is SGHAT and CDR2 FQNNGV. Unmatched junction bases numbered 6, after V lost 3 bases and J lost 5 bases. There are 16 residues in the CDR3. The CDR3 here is CASSFDRGQWTGELFF. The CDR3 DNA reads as TGTGCCAGCAGCTTCGACAGGGGGCAATGGACCGGGGAGCTGTTTTTT.

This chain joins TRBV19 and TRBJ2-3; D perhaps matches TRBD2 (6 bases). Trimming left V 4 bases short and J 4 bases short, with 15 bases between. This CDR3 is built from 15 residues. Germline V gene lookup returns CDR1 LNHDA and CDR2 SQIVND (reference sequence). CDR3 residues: CASSTNGGTADTQYF. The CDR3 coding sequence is TGTGCCAGTAGTACTAACGGAGGGACGGCAGATACGCAGTATTTT.

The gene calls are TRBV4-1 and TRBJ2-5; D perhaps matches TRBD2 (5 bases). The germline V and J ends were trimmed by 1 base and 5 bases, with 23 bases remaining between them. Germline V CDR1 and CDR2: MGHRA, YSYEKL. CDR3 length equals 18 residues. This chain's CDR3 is CASSQALDWRAALETQYF. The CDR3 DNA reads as TGCGCCAGCAGCCAAGCGCTCGACTGGCGGGCGGCCCTGGAGACCCAGTACTTC.

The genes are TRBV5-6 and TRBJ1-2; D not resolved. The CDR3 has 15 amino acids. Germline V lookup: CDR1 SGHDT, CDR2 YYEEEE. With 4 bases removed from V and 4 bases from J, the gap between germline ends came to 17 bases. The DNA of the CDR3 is TGTGCCAGCAGCCCGGCGGCGGAGGCCCCCTATGGCTACACCTTC. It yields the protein CASSPAAEAPYGYTF.

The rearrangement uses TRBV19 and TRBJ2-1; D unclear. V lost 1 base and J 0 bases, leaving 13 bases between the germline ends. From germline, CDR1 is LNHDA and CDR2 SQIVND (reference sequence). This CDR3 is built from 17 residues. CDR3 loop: CASSIAHGSSSYNEQFF. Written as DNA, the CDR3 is TGTGCCAGTAGTATAGCCCATGGGTCGAGCTCCTACAATGAGCAGTTCTTC. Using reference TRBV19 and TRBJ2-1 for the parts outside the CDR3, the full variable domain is DGGITQSPKYLFRKEGQNVTLSCEQNLNHDAMYWYRQDPGQGLRLIYYSQIVNDFQKGDIAEGYSVSREKKESFPLTVTSAQKNPTAFYLCASSIAHGSSSYNEQFFGPGTRLTVL.

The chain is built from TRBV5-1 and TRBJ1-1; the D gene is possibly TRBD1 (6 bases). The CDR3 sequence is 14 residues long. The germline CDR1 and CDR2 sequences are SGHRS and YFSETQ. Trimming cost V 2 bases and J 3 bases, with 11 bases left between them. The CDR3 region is CASSLTTGYTEAFF. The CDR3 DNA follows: TGCGCCAGCAGCTTAACGACAGGATACACTGAAGCTTTCTTT.